The 8 T cell receptor beta chains below come from one sample, sequenced in a study of blood T cell repertoires in COVID-19. Sequenced by immunoSEQ multiplex PCR; TCRdb stores in-frame clones only, minus some. This sample has roughly 180,000 clones, with roughly 80% found just once. Sequenced material: peripheral blood. The origin of the receptors is a woman in her thirties or forties with COVID-19, enrolled during active disease.

The rearrangement joins TRBV4-2 to TRBJ1-1; possibly TRBD1 for D (5 bases). Germline V CDR1 and CDR2: LGHNA, YNFKEQ. The germline V and J ends were trimmed by 0 bases and 7 bases, with 12 bases remaining between them. The CDR3 is 14 residues long. CDR3 nucleotides: TGTGCCAGCAGCCAAGATGGGGCCTTAGGTGAAGCTTTCTTT. Its protein product is CASSQDGALGEAFF.

The chain links TRBV27 to TRBJ2-2; D might be TRBD1 (5 bases). The CDR3 length is 15 residues. Trimming removed 1 base from V and 4 bases from J, with 10 bases in between. CDR1 and CDR2 (germline): MNHEY, SMNVEV (reference sequence). The chain's CDR3 is CASSLWGSFTGELFF. The CDR3 DNA is TGTGCCAGCAGTTTATGGGGCTCTTTCACCGGGGAGCTGTTTTTT.

This chain connects TRBV19 to TRBJ2-3; D is unclear. Germline V gives CDR1 LNHDA, CDR2 SQIVND (reference sequence). The CDR3 has 16 amino acids. Trimming left V 3 bases short and J 0 bases short, with 13 bases between. Here the CDR3 reads CASSMLARSSTDTQYF. For the CDR3, the DNA is TGTGCCAGTAGTATGTTGGCTAGATCTAGCACAGATACGCAGTATTTT.

This chain joins TRBV9 and TRBJ1-1; D is unresolved. Between the trimmed V and J ends, which lost 1 base and 4 bases, there was a span of 8 bases. CDR3 length equals 13 residues. Germline V gene sequence: CDR1 SGDLS, CDR2 YYNGEE. The CDR3 DNA reads TGTGCCAGCAGCGTAAAGTGGGCCACTGAAGCTTTCTTT. Protein: CASSVKWATEAFF.

V gene TRBV2 combines with J gene TRBJ1-1; the match to TRBD1 covers 8 bases. The V segment lost 7 bases and the J segment 11 bases; nucleotides outside the gene matches: 12. The CDR3 length is 13 residues. Germline V gives CDR1 SNHLY, CDR2 FYNNEI. The CDR3 protein is CASKRTGFRVAFF. DNA of the CDR3: TGTGCCAGCAAGAGGACAGGGTTTCGTGTCGCTTTCTTT.

The genes are TRBV11-2 and TRBJ1-2; 12 bases fit TRBD1. Germline V gene lookup returns CDR1 SGHAT and CDR2 FQNNGV. The ends lost 1 base at V and 5 bases at J; junction bases unmatched: 11. CDR3 length equals 18 residues. CDR3 coding DNA: TGTGCCAGCAGCTTAGGGTTAAGGGACAGGGGGCCCTCATATGGCTACACCTTC. Its translation is CASSLGLRDRGPSYGYTF.

This clone has just a few counts. The chain recombines TRBV30 with TRBJ1-1; possibly TRBD1 for D (6 bases). V was pared by 5 bases and J by 4 bases, with 14 bases between. Germline assignment: CDR1 GTSNPN and CDR2 SVGIG (reference sequence). The CDR3 totals 13 residues. As DNA, the CDR3 is TGTGCCTGGTCGAGGGGGTTCGGCACTGAAGCTTTCTTT. Its translation: CAWSRGFGTEAFF.

The rearrangement uses TRBV28 and TRBJ2-2; weak D call: TRBD2 (5 bases). V dropped 5 bases and J dropped 2 bases, with 15 bases sitting between them. CDR1 and CDR2 from the germline V gene are MDHEN and SYDVKM. This CDR3 has 16 residues. The CDR3 protein is CASSPREGSNTGELFF. In DNA, the CDR3 is TGTGCCAGCAGTCCCAGAGAGGGTAGCAACACCGGGGAGCTGTTTTTT.